This TCR beta chain appears in the sequencing data of a study of T cells after posttransplantation cyclophosphamide (dated by TCRdb to 2015 to 2016). About the investigation overall: The study tracked T cell repertoire reconstitution by TRB sequencing after myeloablative bone marrow transplantation using posttransplantation cyclophosphamide as GVHD prophylaxis. Samples from about 35 PTCy-treated patients, along with samples from 16 of their related bone marrow donors, underwent antigen receptor sequencing. Blood from all 35 or so PTCy patients with 1-year posttransplant specimens was subjected to TRB sequencing. In 3 patients, up to about 3 additional blood samples taken between 2 and 5.2 years after transplant also underwent TRB sequencing, as did pretransplant blood from a handful of patients. Because TRA and TRB clonality correlated tightly in fewer than ten samples, the subsequent TCR analyses were limited to TRB only. Public TRB sequences were queried against a database of over 3,000 sequences associated with responses to pathogens, tumor antigens, self-antigens and alloantigens.

Explained via the paper, the treatment or condition label denotes: high-dose cyclophosphamide on days +3 and +4 as single-agent GVHD prophylaxis. Patients in the PTCy group got busulfan and fludarabine conditioning, a marrow graft from a related or unrelated donor, and cyclophosphamide on days +3 and +4. PTCy-treated patients were drawn from a prospective multi-institutional clinical trial. Peripheral blood and bone marrow mononuclear cells were isolated by Ficoll-Hypaque density centrifugation and cryopreserved. Looking up the germline V gene yields CDR1 MGHDK and CDR2 SYGVNS. V is trimmed back by 5 bases and J by 4 bases, and the junction contains 4 bases that no gene match accounts for. The CDR3 covers 13 residues, taking in both the cysteine and the phenylalanine. Here the CDR3 DNA is all that survives: 39 bases in frame from base 1. The full study reports these points: Across roughly 40 patients, recipient CMV seropositivity and CMV reactivation were highly associated with TRB clonality; PTCy diversity was similar to CNI/methotrexate controls. The TRB repertoires of T cells infiltrating skin or the GI tract showed only limited overlap with the TRB repertoires found in blood. At 1-2 months, donor-recipient similarity was low but rose over the first year, and the later blood repertoires were often dominated by donor CD8+ memory clones.

TRB sequencing was run on genomic DNA with either the immunoSEQ assay at survey resolution or the hsTCRB kit. On the authors' methods: The immunoSEQ software handled the initial read processing, while the LymphoSeq R package was used for the repertoire analyses. Clonality was computed as 1 minus normalized Shannon entropy; Gini coefficient was also calculated for each TRB dataset. Phenotypes of unsorted samples were inferred by mapping TRB sequences from sorted subsets of the recipient or donor onto the same recipient's unsorted samples. TCRdb mirrors the immuneACCESS table, restricted to in-frame sequences. Some clones are absent from its copies; in checked studies, under half trace to an unresolved V gene, and the reason for the others is unknown. The D gene and trimming were derived from the DNA, and the V and J assignments and clone size from that table. The sample table records some 7,300 clones; more than 75% of these occur just once. Approximately 20% of the sample belongs to the ten largest clones.

This clone appeared a single time. Its binding antigen is unknown. No qualities accompany the bases; no much larger clone lies one base away. This specimen was PBMCs, taken after allogeneic stem cell transplant with posttransplant cyclophosphamide. The rearranged segments are TRBV25-1 and TRBJ2-5, and TRBD1 matches 7 of the central bases. The clonotype was recovered from a female patient aged 50-59 years who received an allogeneic stem cell transplant from a related donor, was CMV-positive, and had no GVHD. Some T cells may have been brought in with the graft after a transplant. The nucleotide sequence is TGTGCCAGCAGTAAGGGGGCTCGAGAGACCCAGTACTTC. This yields the protein CASSKGARETQYF.